What follows are 29 T cell receptor beta chains derived from one specimen sequenced in a study of radiotherapy plus CTLA-4 blockade in lung cancer. Some clones are missing from TCRdb's copy, which holds only in-frame ones; the method was immunoSEQ multiplex PCR. The table shows about 38,000 clones, with 70% to 90% occurring only once. Source: peripheral blood, taken from a patient treated with radiotherapy plus ipilimumab. Source of these receptors: a human donor with non-small cell lung cancer whose response to radiotherapy plus ipilimumab could not be evaluated.

The chain carries TRBV6-1 and TRBJ1-3, with TRBD1 identical over 8 bases. Germline V gene lookup returns CDR1 MNHNS and CDR2 SASEGT. The CDR3 contains 16 residues. V lost 3 bases and J lost 0; bases outside the gene matches: 4. The CDR3 region has the DNA TGTGCCAGCAGTGATGGACAGGGACACTCTGGAAACACCATATATTTT. This translates into CASSDGQGHSGNTIYF.

The chain combines TRBV12-1 with TRBJ2-7; the table's D gene call, TRBD2, was not cross checked with the DNA. TRBV12-1 is reported as a pseudogene. CDR3 length equals 14 residues. The CDR3 is CATQDASGSYEQYF. As DNA, the CDR3 is TGTGCCACCCAGGATGCTAGCGGGAGTTACGAGCAGTACTTC.

In this sample, this clone turned up a few times. This sequence joins TRBV6-6 and TRBJ2-5; TRBD1 is a possible D gene (5 bases). Germline assignment: CDR1 MNHNY and CDR2 SVGAGI (reference sequence). Deletions cut 8 bases from V and 4 bases from J, with 17 bases between. This CDR3 spans 14 amino acids. CDR3 nucleotide sequence: TGTGCCAGCGGATACCTACAGGTGGGAGAGACCCAGTACTTC. Translation gives CASGYLQVGETQYF.

V usage is TRBV6-6 and J usage is TRBJ2-5; 7 bases are a match to TRBD1. V trimming: 8 bases; J trimming: 4 bases; junction bases outside the gene matches: 7. Germline CDR1 and CDR2: MNHNY and SVGAGI (reference sequence). The CDR3 has 13 residues. The CDR3 coding sequence is TGTGCCAGCGCCCAGGGGGTCCGAGAGACCCAGTACTTC. It specifies CASAQGVRETQYF.

This clone was counted between two and nine times. The V and J genes are TRBV10-3 and TRBJ1-5; D ambiguous. CDR1 ENHRY and CDR2 SYGVKD come from the germline V gene. This CDR3 is 15 amino acids long. Deletions cut 0 bases from V and 0 bases from J, with 6 bases between. The CDR3 loop is CAISESASSNQPQHF. The CDR3 DNA sequence: TGTGCCATCAGTGAGTCAGCTTCTAGCAATCAGCCCCAGCATTTT.

J is TRBJ2-7 and V is TRBV5-6, with D possibly TRBD2 on 6 matching bases. The germline V gene has CDR1 SGHDT and CDR2 YYEEEE. The CDR3 is 16 residues long. The V gene lost 4 bases and the J gene lost 1 base, with 18 bases spanning the gap. The CDR3 DNA reads as TGTGCCAGCAGCCAACCAGGAGGGGCAGGGTCCTACGAGCAGTACTTC. This codes for CASSQPGGAGSYEQYF.

The chain uses TRBV5-1 and TRBJ1-2, with D uncertain. CDR1 SGHRS and CDR2 YFSETQ come from the germline V gene. This CDR3 spans 12 amino acids. V was clipped by 4 bases and J by 4 bases, with 8 bases between them. The DNA of the CDR3 is TGCGCCAGCAGCGCGGTGGGCTATGGCTACACCTTC. This codes for CASSAVGYGYTF.

V usage is TRBV4-3 and J usage is TRBJ2-7, with D hard to call. This CDR3 is 14 amino acids long. CDR1 and CDR2 (germline): LGHNA, YSLEER. Trimming cost V 3 bases and J 1 base, with 10 bases left between them. The CDR3 loop is CASSHRLESYEQYF. CDR3 nucleotide sequence: TGCGCCAGCAGCCACCGACTGGAATCCTACGAGCAGTACTTC.

The chain employs TRBV5-4 and TRBJ2-1; 10 nucleotides match TRBD2. With V trimmed by 0 bases and J by 0 bases, 9 bases remained unmatched. Germline V gene sequence: CDR1 SGHNT, CDR2 YYREEE (reference sequence). The CDR3 is 19 residues long. The CDR3 coding sequence is TGTGCCAGCAGCTTGGATCCCCTAGCGGGGGTTAGCTCCTACAATGAGCAGTTCTTC. Encoded protein: CASSLDPLAGVSSYNEQFF.

CDR3 DNA: TGTGCCAGCACCCGACAGGGGTTAAACTATGGCTACACCTTC. Its protein is CASTRQGLNYGYTF. The chain couples TRBV7-9 to TRBJ1-2, with TRBD1 matching 8 bases. CDR1 is SEHNR and CDR2 is FQNEAQ in the germline V gene (reference sequence). This CDR3 region has 14 residues. With V trimmed by 7 bases and J by 2 bases, 6 bases remained unmatched.

The chain is built from TRBV2 and TRBJ2-7; TRBD2 matches at 10 bases. The CDR3 extends over 18 amino acids. Germline CDR1 SNHLY, CDR2 FYNNEI. The J segment lost 0 bases and the V segment lost 6 bases, leaving 14 bases of the junction unmatched. The CDR3 reads CASRTVGTSDPTSYEQYF. The CDR3 nucleotides read TGTGCCAGCAGGACGGTCGGGACTAGCGACCCCACCTCCTACGAGCAGTACTTC.

The rearrangement joins TRBV15 to TRBJ2-6, with a weak D call TRBD1 (6 bases). From germline, CDR1 is LNHNV and CDR2 YYDKDF (reference sequence). Trimming cost V 8 bases and J 1 base, with 15 bases left between them. This CDR3 is 16 amino acids long. The CDR3 protein is CATADRGGSGANVLTF. In nucleotides, the CDR3 is TGTGCCACCGCCGACCGAGGGGGTTCTGGGGCCAACGTCCTGACTTTC.

A single count supports this clone. J is TRBJ1-1 and V is TRBV10-3; 11 nucleotides line up with TRBD1. Germline V lookup: CDR1 ENHRY, CDR2 SYGVKD. Trimming at V came to 8 bases and at J to 5 bases, leaving 7 bases not matched to a gene. This CDR3 region has 14 residues. Here the CDR3 DNA reads TGTGCCATCGGTTTAGGGACAGGGGGGACTGAAGCTTTCTTT. This encodes CAIGLGTGGTEAFF.

The V gene is TRBV5-1, the J gene TRBJ1-2; the D gene is possibly TRBD1 (6 bases). There are 14 residues in the CDR3. The V gene's germline CDR1 is SGHRS and CDR2 YFSETQ. V was clipped by 4 bases and J by 4 bases, with 14 bases between them. The CDR3 region has the DNA TGCGCCAGCAGCCTGCCCGGACAGTTCTATGGCTACACCTTC. Its translation: CASSLPGQFYGYTF.

The chain combines TRBV5-4 with TRBJ2-1; tentative D call: TRBD1 (5 bases). Trimming left V 1 base short and J 8 bases short, with 7 bases between. Germline-derived CDR1 and CDR2 are SGHNT and YYREEE (reference sequence). The CDR3 length is 12 residues. CDR3: CASSLRGYEQFF. The CDR3 DNA follows: TGTGCCAGCAGCTTGAGGGGCTATGAGCAGTTCTTC.

This chain joins TRBV28 and TRBJ2-1, with TRBD2 identical over 7 bases. CDR3 length: 13 amino acids. V trimming: 8 bases; J trimming: 6 bases; junction bases outside the gene matches: 7. The V gene's germline CDR1 is MDHEN and CDR2 SYDVKM. The CDR3 coding sequence is TGTGCCAGCGGAACAGCGGGGCTCAATGAGCAGTTCTTC. Encoded protein: CASGTAGLNEQFF.

The chain uses TRBV10-3 and TRBJ1-5; 10 nucleotides line up with TRBD1. Germline V gene data show CDR1 as ENHRY and CDR2 as SYGVKD. This CDR3 contains 15 residues. The V segment lost 0 bases and the J segment 6 bases; nucleotides outside the gene matches: 2. CDR3 nucleotides: TGTGCCATCAGTGAGTCGGGGACAGGGGTTCAGCCCCAGCATTTT. Translated: CAISESGTGVQPQHF.

The chain uses TRBV7-3 and TRBJ2-4, with D perhaps TRBD2 (5 bases). Germline V gene data show CDR1 as SGHTA and CDR2 as FQGTGA. The CDR3 contains 15 residues. The ends were cut back, 3 bases at V and 4 bases at J, with 13 bases in the middle. As DNA, the CDR3 is TGTGCCAGCAGCTTCGGTGGTAGCGCTAAAAACATTCAGTACTTC. Amino acid sequence: CASSFGGSAKNIQYF.

The chain employs TRBV5-1 and TRBJ1-1; the D gene is possibly TRBD1 (5 bases). Trimming removed 7 bases at V and 1 base at J, with 14 bases between. Germline V gives CDR1 SGHRS, CDR2 YFSETQ. The CDR3 runs 14 residues. Written as DNA, the CDR3 is TGCGCCAGCGGGGGGGGTGCCGGGAACACTGAAGCTTTCTTT. Its protein is CASGGGAGNTEAFF.

The chain employs TRBV5-8 and TRBJ2-1; maybe TRBD2 (6 bases). This CDR3 spans 15 amino acids. Trimming shortened V by 0 bases and J by 8 bases, and 15 bases separated the two germline ends. The V gene's germline CDR1 is SGHTS and CDR2 YDEGEE. This chain's CDR3 is CASSLGLAPTDEQFF. The CDR3 DNA reads as TGTGCCAGCAGCTTGGGGCTAGCGCCGACCGATGAGCAGTTCTTC. Combining the CDR3 with reference TRBV5-8 and TRBJ2-1 gives the whole variable domain EAGVTQSPTHLIKTRGQQATLRCSPISGHTSVYWYQQALGLGLQFLLWYDEGEERNRGNFPPRFSGRQFPNYSSELNVNALELEDSALYLCASSLGLAPTDEQFFGPGTRLTVL.

The table lists this clone with a count of one. The chain uses TRBV9 and TRBJ2-5, with D hard to call. The CDR3 sequence is 15 residues long. The ends were cut back, 4 bases at V and 1 base at J, with 14 bases in the middle. The V gene's germline CDR1 is SGDLS and CDR2 YYNGEE. CDR3 nucleotides: TGTGCCAGCAGCTCCGCAGCAGGTTCCCAAGAGACCCAGTACTTC. Its translation is CASSSAAGSQETQYF.

This clone occurred once. The V and J genes are TRBV4-1 and TRBJ1-3, with 7 bases identical to TRBD1. The CDR3 spans 17 residues. Germline CDR1 reads MGHRA; CDR2 reads YSYEKL. V lost 0 bases, J lost 4 bases, and 9 bases stayed unmatched. CDR3: CASSQDSRGASGNTIYF. CDR3 DNA: TGCGCCAGCAGCCAAGATTCCAGGGGGGCTTCGGGAAACACCATATATTTT.

This clone was picked up a small number of times. Here the CDR3 reads CASSLVFSGGEAFF. The CDR3 DNA reads TGTGCCAGCAGCTTAGTATTTTCAGGAGGTGAAGCTTTCTTT. V is TRBV7-9 and J is TRBJ1-1; D ambiguous. Deletions cut 1 base from V and 7 bases from J, with 13 bases between. The CDR3 has 14 residues. Germline CDR1 reads SEHNR; CDR2 reads FQNEAQ (reference sequence).

The chain has TRBV7-3 and TRBJ1-2, with D perhaps TRBD1 (5 bases). The V gene's germline CDR1 is SGHTA and CDR2 FQGTGA. The V end was cut by 7 bases, the J end by 8 bases, with 26 bases between. This CDR3 is 16 amino acids long. The DNA for the CDR3 is TGTGCCAGCATCCAGACCGCGGGACTCCGTAAGGAGGGCTACACCTTC. The encoded protein is CASIQTAGLRKEGYTF.

This sequence joins TRBV29-1 and TRBJ2-1; 7 bases map to TRBD2. Germline V CDR1 and CDR2: SQVTM, ANQGSEA. V gave up 0 bases and J gave up 9 bases; unmatched junction bases: 2. CDR3 length: 12 amino acids. CDR3 residues: CSVEDPGGEQFF. The DNA for the CDR3 is TGCAGCGTTGAAGATCCGGGAGGTGAGCAGTTCTTC.

The CDR3 here is CATGQGAGDTQYF. The CDR3 DNA reads TGTGCCACAGGACAGGGGGCAGGAGATACGCAGTATTTT. J is TRBJ2-3 and V is TRBV7-2; 11 nucleotides match TRBD1. V shed 10 bases, J shed 5 bases, and the junction held 5 bases outside the gene matches. This CDR3 has 13 residues. Germline V gives CDR1 SGHTA, CDR2 FQGNSA.

The chain joins TRBV5-6 to TRBJ2-3; D is possibly TRBD1 (6 bases). This CDR3 is built from 13 residues. Germline CDR1 and CDR2: SGHDT and YYEEEE. V dropped 4 bases and J dropped 8 bases, with 14 bases sitting between them. The DNA of the CDR3 is TGTGCCAGCAGCAACAGGGCTCGGGGTACGCAGTATTTT. Protein: CASSNRARGTQYF.

This rearrangement joins TRBV5-6 to TRBJ2-2; TRBD2 matches at 10 bases. CDR1 and CDR2 (germline): SGHDT, YYEEEE. The CDR3 is made up of 16 amino acids. V shed 0 bases, J shed 7 bases, and the junction held 6 bases outside the gene matches. CDR3 DNA sequence: TGTGCCAGCAGCTTGGGGGGACTAGCGAGAAGCGGGGAGCTGTTTTTT. Translated: CASSLGGLARSGELFF.

This rearrangement joins TRBV5-6 to TRBJ2-7; 7 positions agree with TRBD2. The CDR3 covers 14 residues. Germline assignment: CDR1 SGHDT and CDR2 YYEEEE. J was trimmed by 2 bases and V by 0 bases; bases with no gene match: 2. The CDR3 sequence: CASSLGAGAYEQYF. In nucleotides, the CDR3 is TGTGCCAGCAGCTTGGGCGCGGGGGCCTACGAGCAGTACTTC.